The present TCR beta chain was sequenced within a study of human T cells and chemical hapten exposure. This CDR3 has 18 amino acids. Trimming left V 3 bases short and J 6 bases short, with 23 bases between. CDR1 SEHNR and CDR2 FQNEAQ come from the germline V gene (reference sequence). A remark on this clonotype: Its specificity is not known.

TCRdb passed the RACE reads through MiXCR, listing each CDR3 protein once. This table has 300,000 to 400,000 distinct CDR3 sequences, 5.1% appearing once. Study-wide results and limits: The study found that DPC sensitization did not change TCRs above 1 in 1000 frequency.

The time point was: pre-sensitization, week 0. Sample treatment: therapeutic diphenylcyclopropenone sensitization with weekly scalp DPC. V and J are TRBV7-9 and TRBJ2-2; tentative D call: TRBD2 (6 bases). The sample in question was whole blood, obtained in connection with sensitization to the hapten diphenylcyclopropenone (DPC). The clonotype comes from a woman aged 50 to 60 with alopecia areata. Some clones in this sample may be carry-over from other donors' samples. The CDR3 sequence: CASSLPPGVASIPGELFF. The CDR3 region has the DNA TGTGCCAGCAGCTTGCCCCCGGGGGTAGCATCAATCCCCGGGGAGCTGTTTTTT.